Following are 32 T cell receptor beta chains from one sample sequenced in a study of shared clonotypes between healthy human individuals. Here immunoSEQ multiplex PCR was the method, and the copy in TCRdb shows in-frame clones only, minus some. Here the sample spans about 2.5 million clones, just under 95% being singletons. The sequencing input was naive CD4+ T cells from PBMCs. Subset noted: CD45RA+ positively selected. The receptor source for this set is a man aged 18 to 29 in good health. Some clones in this sample may be carry-over from other donors' samples.

The chain joins TRBV19 to TRBJ1-2, with D unclear. This CDR3 region has 13 residues. In germline, CDR1 is LNHDA, CDR2 SQIVND (reference sequence). The V and J ends lost 4 bases and 4 bases respectively, with 10 bases between them. CDR3 region: CASSNDVFYGYTF. CDR3 nucleotides: TGTGCCAGTAGTAACGATGTTTTCTATGGCTACACCTTC. Drawing the rest from reference TRBV19 and TRBJ1-2, the complete variable domain is DGGITQSPKYLFRKEGQNVTLSCEQNLNHDAMYWYRQDPGQGLRLIYYSQIVNDFQKGDIAEGYSVSREKKESFPLTVTSAQKNPTAFYLCASSNDVFYGYTFGSGTRLTVV.

V usage is TRBV11-2 and J usage is TRBJ1-2; TRBD1 might be the D (6 bases). Germline V gives CDR1 SGHAT, CDR2 FQNNGV. V was shortened by 5 bases and J by 0 bases, with 16 bases between the two germline ends. This CDR3 region has 16 residues. CDR3 DNA sequence: TGTGCCAGCAGCCGGACCGGGACATCTACTAACTATGGCTACACCTTC. It is translated as CASSRTGTSTNYGYTF.

This clone was recorded once. The rearrangement uses TRBV28 and TRBJ2-3; 9 nucleotides match TRBD2. This CDR3 has 16 residues. Germline CDR1 is MDHEN and CDR2 is SYDVKM. Trimming removed 6 bases from V and 2 bases from J; junction bases left unmatched: 9. The chain's CDR3 is CASRSGLAGTTDTQYF. CDR3 in DNA: TGTGCCAGCAGAAGCGGGCTAGCGGGGACCACAGATACGCAGTATTTT.

This chain links TRBV23-1 with TRBJ1-1; TRBD1 might be the D (5 bases). TRBV23-1 is marked as an open reading frame, function uncertain. V lost 4 bases and J lost 7, with 13 bases in between. CDR3 length: 13 amino acids. CDR3 amino acids: CASSRAGRGEAFF. The CDR3 DNA follows: TGCGCCAGCAGTCGAGCGGGGCGCGGTGAAGCTTTCTTT.

V is TRBV29-1 and J is TRBJ2-5; D is undetermined. The CDR3 length is 13 residues. Trimming removed 0 bases from V and 2 bases from J, with 7 bases in between. Germline-derived CDR1 and CDR2 are SQVTM and ANQGSEA. In DNA form, the CDR3 reads TGCAGCGTTGAAGAGGTCGTACAAGAGACCCAGTACTTC. It encodes CSVEEVVQETQYF.

The V and J genes are TRBV28 and TRBJ2-7, with TRBD1 matching over 7 bases. Trimming at V came to 10 bases and at J to 2 bases, leaving 14 bases not matched to a gene. Germline lookup yields CDR1 MDHEN and CDR2 SYDVKM. The CDR3 consists of 15 residues. The CDR3 reads CATLNGGQATYEQYF. CDR3 DNA: TGTGCCACCCTAAATGGCGGACAGGCCACCTACGAGCAGTACTTC.

The V gene is TRBV19, the J gene TRBJ1-5, with D tentatively TRBD1 (6 bases). The germline V and J ends were trimmed by 3 bases and 0 bases, with 9 bases remaining between them. Germline CDR1 reads LNHDA; CDR2 reads SQIVND (reference sequence). The CDR3 is 15 amino acids. The CDR3 reads CASSMDSNSNQPQHF. The DNA for the CDR3 is TGTGCCAGTAGTATGGACAGCAATAGCAATCAGCCCCAGCATTTT.

V usage is TRBV7-2 and J usage is TRBJ1-2; tentative D call: TRBD1 (5 bases). Trimming cost V 3 bases and J 0 bases, with 11 bases left between them. This CDR3 spans 15 amino acids. Looked up from germline, CDR1 is SGHTA and CDR2 is FQGNSA. The CDR3 loop reads CASSFWGVTNYGYTF. For the CDR3, the DNA is TGTGCCAGCAGCTTTTGGGGGGTAACTAACTATGGCTACACCTTC.

The chain couples TRBV6-1 to TRBJ2-7; the match to TRBD2 covers 7 bases. Germline V lookup: CDR1 MNHNS, CDR2 SASEGT. Trimming cost V 1 base and J 3 bases; bases outside gene matches: 12. The CDR3 loop spans 17 amino acids. The CDR3 nucleotides read TGTGCCAGCAGTGAAGGAAGCGGGGTAGGTTGGAGCTACGAGCAGTACTTC. This codes for CASSEGSGVGWSYEQYF.

The chain uses TRBV28 and TRBJ1-2, with TRBD1 matching 7 bases. V dropped 6 bases and J dropped 8; count of bases not matched to a gene: 9. The germline gives CDR1 MDHEN, CDR2 SYDVKM. The CDR3 is 13 amino acids. This CDR3 reads CASSLNDRDGYTF. The CDR3 DNA is TGTGCCAGCAGCTTAAACGACAGGGACGGCTACACCTTC.

V and J are TRBV10-1 and TRBJ1-1; no reliable D call. The CDR3 extends over 17 amino acids. V was shortened by 0 bases and J by 2 bases, with 16 bases between the two germline ends. CDR1 and CDR2 from the germline V gene are WNHNN and SYGVQD (reference sequence). The CDR3 region is CASSESPLWGPNTEAFF. Written as DNA, the CDR3 is TGCGCCAGCAGTGAGTCCCCCCTCTGGGGTCCTAACACTGAAGCTTTCTTT.

CDR3 loop: CASSAVGGSSYNEQFF. CDR3 coding DNA: TGCGCCAGCAGCGCGGTGGGAGGAAGCTCCTACAATGAGCAGTTCTTC. The chain carries TRBV5-1 and TRBJ2-1; D may be TRBD2 (6 bases). The length of the CDR3 is 16 residues. Germline-derived CDR1 and CDR2 are SGHRS and YFSETQ. V dropped 4 bases and J dropped 0 bases, with 14 bases sitting between them. Combining the CDR3 with reference TRBV5-1 and TRBJ2-1 gives the whole variable domain KAGVTQTPRYLIKTRGQQVTLSCSPISGHRSVSWYQQTPGQGLQFLFEYFSETQRNKGNFPGRFSGRQFSNSRSEMNVSTLELGDSALYLCASSAVGGSSYNEQFFGPGTRLTVL.

The CDR3 reads CASSFDGGTYEQYF. The CDR3 DNA reads as TGTGCCAGCAGCTTCGACGGCGGCACCTACGAGCAGTACTTC. The J gene is TRBJ2-7, the V gene TRBV11-1; D gene unclear. The germline V and J ends were trimmed by 3 bases and 2 bases, with 11 bases remaining between them. Germline V gene data show CDR1 as SGHAT and CDR2 as FQDESV (reference sequence). The CDR3 covers 14 residues.

In regard to this clone: Additional DNA sequences in this sample encode the identical CDR3. This chain joins TRBV28 and TRBJ2-6; no clear D gene. Per germline, CDR1 MDHEN and CDR2 SYDVKM. Trimming stripped 4 bases from V and 0 bases from J, with 4 bases between. This CDR3 has 14 residues. The CDR3 reads CASSSYSGANVLTF. Here the CDR3 DNA reads TGTGCCAGCAGTTCGTACTCTGGGGCCAACGTCCTGACTTTC.

The rearrangement uses TRBV5-4 and TRBJ1-3, with TRBD1 as a possible D gene (6 bases). This CDR3 comprises 15 residues. Germline loops: CDR1 SGHNT, CDR2 YYREEE (reference sequence). V lost 4 bases, J lost 0 bases, and 11 bases lay in between. CDR3 sequence (DNA): TGTGCCAGCAGCAACAGGGCCTTCTCTGGAAACACCATATATTTT. Translation gives CASSNRAFSGNTIYF.

This clone was counted once. The rearrangement joins TRBV19 to TRBJ2-5; a weak D match, TRBD1 (5 bases). Germline lookup yields CDR1 LNHDA and CDR2 SQIVND (reference sequence). The CDR3 length is 14 residues. With 3 bases removed from V and 4 bases from J, the gap between germline ends came to 12 bases. CDR3 DNA sequence: TGTGCCAGTAGTATTGGGGCTGAAGTAGAGACCCAGTACTTC. It encodes CASSIGAEVETQYF. Complete variable domain (other parts from reference TRBV19 and TRBJ2-5): DGGITQSPKYLFRKEGQNVTLSCEQNLNHDAMYWYRQDPGQGLRLIYYSQIVNDFQKGDIAEGYSVSREKKESFPLTVTSAQKNPTAFYLCASSIGAEVETQYFGPGTRLLVL.

The V gene is TRBV18, the J gene TRBJ1-2; 8 bases are shared with TRBD1. CDR1 and CDR2 from the germline V gene are KGHSH and LQKENI. The junction had 4 bases not matched to a gene; V was cut back by 6 bases and J by 4 bases. The CDR3 runs to 13 residues. The CDR3 sequence is CASSLGTGYGYTF. CDR3 bases: TGTGCCAGCTCGCTAGGGACAGGCTATGGCTACACCTTC.

V is TRBV30 and J is TRBJ2-1; 8 positions match TRBD2. The germline V gene has CDR1 GTSNPN and CDR2 SVGIG (reference sequence). V dropped 0 bases and J dropped 1; count of bases not matched to a gene: 5. The CDR3 spans 16 residues. In DNA form, the CDR3 reads TGTGCCTGGAGTGTACTGGGCGGGGGGTCCTACAATGAGCAGTTCTTC. This gives the protein CAWSVLGGGSYNEQFF.

This chain uses TRBV6-5 with TRBJ2-1; TRBD2 aligns across 9 bases. The CDR3 loop spans 15 amino acids. V gave up 5 bases and J gave up 9 bases; unmatched junction bases: 11. Germline CDR1 is MNHEY and CDR2 is SVGAGI. CDR3 loop: CASSPAGGPRVEQFF. CDR3 in DNA: TGTGCCAGCAGTCCCGCGGGAGGGCCAAGGGTTGAGCAGTTCTTC.

As concerns this clone: Germline is not matched at one junction end, which may reflect a read error. The chain joins TRBV7-9 to TRBJ2-4, with D uncertain. Per the germline V gene, CDR1 is SEHNR and CDR2 is FQNEAQ (reference sequence). This CDR3 comprises 12 residues. In DNA, the CDR3 is TGTGCCAGCAGCTCAGCCGTGGCCCCGAGAGACTTC. It yields the protein CASSSAVAPRDF.

The CDR3 coding sequence is TGTGCCAGTAACGAGCTGGGGGGCATAGCTTTCTTT. Amino acid sequence: CASNELGGIAFF. The V call is TRBV19, the J call TRBJ1-1; the D gene is possibly TRBD1 (6 bases). V lost 7 bases to trimming and J lost 10 bases, with 16 bases between them. Germline V gives CDR1 LNHDA, CDR2 SQIVND (reference sequence). This CDR3 spans 12 amino acids. Based on the CDR3 plus reference TRBV19 and TRBJ1-1, the full variable domain is DGGITQSPKYLFRKEGQNVTLSCEQNLNHDAMYWYRQDPGQGLRLIYYSQIVNDFQKGDIAEGYSVSREKKESFPLTVTSAQKNPTAFYLCASNELGGIAFFGQGTRLTVV.

The genes are TRBV7-2 and TRBJ2-3; D gene uncertain. The germline CDR1 and CDR2 sequences are SGHTA and FQGNSA. Trimming cost V 6 bases and J 4 bases, with 11 bases left between them. This CDR3 is built from 13 residues. CDR3 nucleotides: TGTGCCAGCAGTACACAAACATCAGATACGCAGTATTTT. Encoded protein: CASSTQTSDTQYF.

V and J are TRBV5-1 and TRBJ2-7; D might be TRBD1 (6 bases). V dropped 0 bases and J dropped 7 bases, with 17 bases sitting between them. The CDR3 has 15 amino acids. Germline assignment: CDR1 SGHRS and CDR2 YFSETQ. The CDR3 loop reads CASSLDVQGSGEQYF. The CDR3 region has the DNA TGCGCCAGCAGCTTGGACGTCCAGGGGTCCGGAGAGCAGTACTTC.

With respect to this clone: This same CDR3 is encoded by further DNA sequences in the sample. The CDR3 loop reads CAGGTEETQYF. DNA of the CDR3: TGTGCCGGTGGGACAGAAGAGACCCAGTACTTC. The V gene is TRBV28, the J gene TRBJ2-5, with TRBD1 identical over 7 bases. CDR1 and CDR2 from the germline V gene are MDHEN and SYDVKM. V lost 11 bases and J lost 3; bases outside the gene matches: 3. This CDR3 contains 11 residues. Drawing the rest from reference TRBV28 and TRBJ2-5, the complete variable domain is DVKVTQSSRYLVKRTGEKVFLECVQDMDHENMFWYRQDPGLGLRLIYFSYDVKMKEKGDIPEGYSVSREKKERFSLILESASTNQTSMYLCAGGTEETQYFGPGTRLLVL.

The genes are TRBV30 and TRBJ2-1, with 9 bases that match TRBD1. The length of the CDR3 is 15 residues. Germline V gene data show CDR1 as GTSNPN and CDR2 as SVGIG (reference sequence). Trimming took 7 bases from V and 3 from J; bases not matched to a gene: 10. The CDR3 loop reads CAFKSGTGHYNEQFF. As DNA, the CDR3 is TGTGCCTTTAAATCTGGGACAGGGCACTACAATGAGCAGTTCTTC.

The V gene is TRBV5-8, the J gene TRBJ2-7; 7 bases fit TRBD2. The CDR3 extends over 16 amino acids. Germline trimming cut 3 bases from V and 2 bases from J; bases unmatched to any gene: 11. The germline gives CDR1 SGHTS, CDR2 YDEGEE. The CDR3 DNA sequence: TGTGCCAGCAGCTGGGGTTTTGGGGCGGGAGCCTACGAGCAGTACTTC. This sequence encodes CASSWGFGAGAYEQYF.

This clone was detected only a few times. This rearrangement joins TRBV12-1 to TRBJ2-7. TRBV12-1 is a pseudogene. This CDR3 contains 12 residues. The CDR3 bases are TGTGCCAGCAGCTTCGGAACCTACGAGCAGTACTTC. Translated, it gives CASSFGTYEQYF.

The chain uses TRBV30 and TRBJ1-1, with D unresolved. The CDR3 runs 11 residues. Germline V gives CDR1 GTSNPN, CDR2 SVGIG (reference sequence). With 3 bases removed from V and 2 bases from J, the gap between germline ends came to 4 bases. The chain's CDR3 is CAWRQNTEAFF. The DNA for the CDR3 is TGTGCCTGGAGACAAAACACTGAAGCTTTCTTT.

The chain joins TRBV4-2 to TRBJ1-4; no reliable D call. The germline gives CDR1 LGHNA, CDR2 YNFKEQ. V lost 2 bases to trimming and J lost 0 bases, with 4 bases between them. The CDR3 spans 14 residues. The DNA for the CDR3 is TGTGCCAGCAGCCAACTGGCAACTAATGAAAAACTGTTTTTT. Encoded protein: CASSQLATNEKLFF.

The chain carries TRBV21-1 and TRBJ2-7; the table's TRBD2 call for D was not verified on the DNA. TRBV21-1 is a recognized pseudogene. The CDR3 consists of 16 residues. The CDR3 nucleotides read TGTGCCAGCAGCCCAACGATCGGGAGGTCCATGTACGAGCAGTACTTC. Protein product: CASSPTIGRSMYEQYF.

CDR3 sequence reads: CASSQGRDQYTGELFF. The CDR3 DNA reads as TGCGCCAGCAGCCAAGGGAGGGATCAGTACACCGGGGAGCTGTTTTTT. The chain couples TRBV4-3 to TRBJ2-2; weak D call: TRBD2 (6 bases). Germline values: CDR1 LGHNA, CDR2 YSLEER. This CDR3 is 16 amino acids long. Trimming removed 1 base from V and 3 bases from J, with 12 bases in between.

About this clone itself: Different DNA sequences within this sample yield the same CDR3. The chain uses TRBV10-3 and TRBJ2-2, with TRBD1 matching over 10 bases. V lost 3 bases, J lost 6 bases, and 1 base stayed unmatched. The germline gives CDR1 ENHRY, CDR2 SYGVKD. The CDR3 has 14 amino acids. The CDR3: CAISDGTGAGELFF. CDR3 DNA sequence: TGTGCCATCAGTGACGGGACAGGGGCCGGGGAGCTGTTTTTT.